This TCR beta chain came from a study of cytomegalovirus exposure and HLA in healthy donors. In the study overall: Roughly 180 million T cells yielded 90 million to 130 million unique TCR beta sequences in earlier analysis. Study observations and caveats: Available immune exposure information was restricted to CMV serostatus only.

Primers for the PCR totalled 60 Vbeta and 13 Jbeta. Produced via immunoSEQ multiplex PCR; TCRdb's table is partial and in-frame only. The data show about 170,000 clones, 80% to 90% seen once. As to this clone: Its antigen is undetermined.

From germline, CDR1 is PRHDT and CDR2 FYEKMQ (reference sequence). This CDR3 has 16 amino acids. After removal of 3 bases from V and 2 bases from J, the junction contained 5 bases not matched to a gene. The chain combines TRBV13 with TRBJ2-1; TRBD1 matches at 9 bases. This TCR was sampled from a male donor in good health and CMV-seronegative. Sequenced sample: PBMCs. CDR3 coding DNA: TGTGCCAGCAGCTTGGGTACAGGGGGCCCCTACAATGAGCAGTTCTTC. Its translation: CASSLGTGGPYNEQFF.